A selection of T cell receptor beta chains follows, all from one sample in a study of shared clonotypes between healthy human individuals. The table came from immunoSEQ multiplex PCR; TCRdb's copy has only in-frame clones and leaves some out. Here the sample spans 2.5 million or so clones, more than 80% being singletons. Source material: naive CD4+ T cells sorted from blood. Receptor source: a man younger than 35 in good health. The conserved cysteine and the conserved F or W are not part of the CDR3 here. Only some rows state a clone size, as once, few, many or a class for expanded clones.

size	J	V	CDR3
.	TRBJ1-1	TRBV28	ASKFWENTEAF
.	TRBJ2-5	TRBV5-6	ASSQVGRETQY
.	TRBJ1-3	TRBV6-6	ASRATSGNTIY
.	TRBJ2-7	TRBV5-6	ASRYGAYEQY
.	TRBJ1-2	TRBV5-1	ASSKTGEWNYGYT
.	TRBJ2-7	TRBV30	AWAAGDSYEQY
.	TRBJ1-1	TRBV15	ATSRLRSNTEAF
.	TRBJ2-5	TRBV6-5	ASWRARETQY
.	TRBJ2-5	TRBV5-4	ASSLAGVETQY
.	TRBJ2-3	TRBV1	TSSQDPSGVTDTQY
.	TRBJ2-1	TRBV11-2	ASTISGGRREQF
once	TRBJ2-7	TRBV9	ASSRLAGGHEQY
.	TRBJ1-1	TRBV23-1	ASSQVPERGGTEAF
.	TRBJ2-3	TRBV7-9	ASSLVGESLDTQY
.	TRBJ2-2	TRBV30	AGGTGGKDTGELF
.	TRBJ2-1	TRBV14	ASSQDSLAGPVYNEQF
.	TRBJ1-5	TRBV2	ASSPLDTAGPQH
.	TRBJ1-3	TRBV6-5	ASSYSSVSGNTIY
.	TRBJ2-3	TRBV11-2	ASSLGQGADTQY
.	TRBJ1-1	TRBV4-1	ASSQAEALNTEAF
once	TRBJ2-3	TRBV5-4	ASSIGHITDTQY
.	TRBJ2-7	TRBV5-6	ASSLAGGGNYEQY
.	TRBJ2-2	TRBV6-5	ASSYRPGELF
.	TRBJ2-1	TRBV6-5	ASSYDYYNEQF
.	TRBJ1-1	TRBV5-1	ASSLTPENTEAF
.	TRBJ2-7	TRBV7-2	ASSLGMYSGSREQY
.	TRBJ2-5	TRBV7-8	ASSGGTSGITQY
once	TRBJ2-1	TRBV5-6	ASSLLGLAGGLNEQF
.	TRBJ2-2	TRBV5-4	AIRLANYGELF
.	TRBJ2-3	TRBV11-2	ASSLDVADTQY
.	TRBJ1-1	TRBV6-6	ASSYGQRNTEAF
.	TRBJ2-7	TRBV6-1	ASLGGHEQY
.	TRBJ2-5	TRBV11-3	ASSIGGGSQETQY
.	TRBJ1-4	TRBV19	ASSALQATNEKLF
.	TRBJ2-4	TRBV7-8	ASSLAPTSGKNIQY
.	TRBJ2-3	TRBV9	ASSAREQSTDTQY
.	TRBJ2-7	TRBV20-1	SAVGGEQY
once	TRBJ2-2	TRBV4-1	ASSHLGLAGGTGELF
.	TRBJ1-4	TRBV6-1	ASSDVQVANEKLF
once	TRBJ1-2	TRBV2	ASRAGTQLRYGYT
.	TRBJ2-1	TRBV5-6	ASSPRDFLYNEQF
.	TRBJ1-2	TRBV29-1	SVEPVGPNYGYT
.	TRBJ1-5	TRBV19	ASSTGSNQPQH
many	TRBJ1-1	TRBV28	ASSQPGGLFRMNTEAF
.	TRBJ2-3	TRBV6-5	ASRGGLALGTQY
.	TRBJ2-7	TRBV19	ASKSDRSSYEQY
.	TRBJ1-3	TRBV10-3	AIRIQGTSGNTIY
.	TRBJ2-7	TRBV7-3	ASSLMEGGEQY
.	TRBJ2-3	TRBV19	ASSIGLAGGTDTQY
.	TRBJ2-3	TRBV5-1	ASSLDSVTDTQY
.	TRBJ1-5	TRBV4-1	ASSQDRGITGGNQPQH
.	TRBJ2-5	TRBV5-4	ASSLAHPIFGIETQY
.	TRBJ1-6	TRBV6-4	ASRDDRNNSPLH
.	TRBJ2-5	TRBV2	ASKEAEETQY